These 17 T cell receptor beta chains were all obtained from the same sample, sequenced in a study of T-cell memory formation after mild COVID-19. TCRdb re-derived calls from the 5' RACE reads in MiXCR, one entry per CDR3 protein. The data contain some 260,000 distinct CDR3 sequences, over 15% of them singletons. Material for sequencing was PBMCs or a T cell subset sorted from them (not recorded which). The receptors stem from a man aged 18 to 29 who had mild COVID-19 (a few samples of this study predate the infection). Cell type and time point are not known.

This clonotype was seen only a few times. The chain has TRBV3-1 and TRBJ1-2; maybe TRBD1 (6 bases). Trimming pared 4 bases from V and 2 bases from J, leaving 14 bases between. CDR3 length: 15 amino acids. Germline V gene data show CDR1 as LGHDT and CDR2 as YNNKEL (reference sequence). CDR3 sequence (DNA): TGTGCCAGCAGCCCCCGCGGGGGCAGCAACTATGGCTACACCTTC. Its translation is CASSPRGGSNYGYTF.

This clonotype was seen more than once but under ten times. The CDR3 reads CASSLEQVYNEQFF. CDR3 nucleotides: TGTGCCAGCAGCTTAGAACAGGTCTACAATGAGCAGTTCTTC. The rearrangement uses TRBV7-6 and TRBJ2-1; maybe TRBD1 (5 bases). Trimming cost V 1 base and J 3 bases, with 7 bases left between them. The CDR3 has 14 residues. Germline lookup yields CDR1 SGHVS and CDR2 FNYEAQ.

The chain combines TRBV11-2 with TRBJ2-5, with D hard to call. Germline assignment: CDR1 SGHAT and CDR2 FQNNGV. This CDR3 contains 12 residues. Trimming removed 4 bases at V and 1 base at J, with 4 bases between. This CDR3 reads CASSWVQETQYF. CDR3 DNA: TGTGCCAGCAGCTGGGTCCAAGAGACCCAGTACTTC.

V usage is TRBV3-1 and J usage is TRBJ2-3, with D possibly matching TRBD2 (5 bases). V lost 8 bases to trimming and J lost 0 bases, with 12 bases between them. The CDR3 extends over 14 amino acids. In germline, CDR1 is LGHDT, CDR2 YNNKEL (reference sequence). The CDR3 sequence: CASRGSLSTDTQYF. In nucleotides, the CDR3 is TGTGCCAGCCGTGGGAGCCTGAGCACAGATACGCAGTATTTT.

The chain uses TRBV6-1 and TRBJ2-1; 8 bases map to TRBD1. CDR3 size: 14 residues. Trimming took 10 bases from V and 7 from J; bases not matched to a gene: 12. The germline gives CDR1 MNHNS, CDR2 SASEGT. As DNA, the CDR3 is TGTGCCACTCTATGGACAGGGCTGATGAATGAGCAGTTCTTC. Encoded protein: CATLWTGLMNEQFF.

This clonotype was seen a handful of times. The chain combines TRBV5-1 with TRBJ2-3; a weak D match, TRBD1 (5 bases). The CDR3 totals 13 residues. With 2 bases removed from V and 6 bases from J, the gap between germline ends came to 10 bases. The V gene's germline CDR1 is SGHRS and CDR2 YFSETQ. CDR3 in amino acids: CASSFGYRDTQYF. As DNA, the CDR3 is TGCGCCAGCAGCTTCGGTTACAGGGATACGCAGTATTTT.

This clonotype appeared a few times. The CDR3 bases are TGTGCCAGCAGTTACAGACAGGGGGCGATGGGCAATCAGCCCCAGCATTTT. Translation: CASSYRQGAMGNQPQHF. V gene TRBV6-2 or TRBV6-3 combines with J gene TRBJ1-5; TRBD1 agrees at 10 bases. CDR1 and CDR2 (germline): MNHEY, SVGEGT. The CDR3 totals 17 residues. After removal of 2 bases from V and 2 bases from J, the junction contained 6 bases not matched to a gene.

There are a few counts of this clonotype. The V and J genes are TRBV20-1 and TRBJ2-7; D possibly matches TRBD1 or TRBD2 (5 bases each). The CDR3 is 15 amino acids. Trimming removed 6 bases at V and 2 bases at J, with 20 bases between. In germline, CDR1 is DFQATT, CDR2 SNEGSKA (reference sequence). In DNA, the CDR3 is TGCAGTGCGCCCCTCTGGGAGACAGCAGCCTACGAGCAGTACTTC. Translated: CSAPLWETAAYEQYF.

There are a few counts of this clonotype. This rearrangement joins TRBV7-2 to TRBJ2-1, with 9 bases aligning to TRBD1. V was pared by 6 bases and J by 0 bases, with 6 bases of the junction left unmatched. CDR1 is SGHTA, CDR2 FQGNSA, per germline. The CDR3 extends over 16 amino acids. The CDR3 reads CASSYRGLSSYNEQFF. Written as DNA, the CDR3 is TGTGCCAGCAGTTACAGGGGGCTGAGCTCCTACAATGAGCAGTTCTTC.

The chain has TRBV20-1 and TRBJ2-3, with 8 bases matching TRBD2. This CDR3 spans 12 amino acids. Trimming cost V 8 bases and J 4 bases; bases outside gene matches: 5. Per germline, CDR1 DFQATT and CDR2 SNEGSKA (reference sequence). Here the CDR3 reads CSTQRGSDTQYF. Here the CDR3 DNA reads TGCAGTACTCAGCGGGGGTCAGATACGCAGTATTTT.

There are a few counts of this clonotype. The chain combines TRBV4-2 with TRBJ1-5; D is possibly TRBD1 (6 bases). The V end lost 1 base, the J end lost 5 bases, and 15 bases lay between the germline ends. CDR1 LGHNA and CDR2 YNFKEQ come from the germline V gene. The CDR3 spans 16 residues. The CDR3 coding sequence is TGTGCCAGCAGCCAAGTAGGGGGGGGGGCAGATCAGCCCCAGCATTTT. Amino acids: CASSQVGGGADQPQHF.

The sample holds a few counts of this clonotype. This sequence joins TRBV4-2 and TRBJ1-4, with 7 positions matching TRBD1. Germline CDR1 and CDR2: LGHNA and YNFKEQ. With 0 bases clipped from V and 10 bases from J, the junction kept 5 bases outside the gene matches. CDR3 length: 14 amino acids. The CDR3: CASSQEYRGGKLFF. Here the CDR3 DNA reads TGTGCCAGCAGCCAAGAATACAGGGGTGGAAAACTGTTTTTT.

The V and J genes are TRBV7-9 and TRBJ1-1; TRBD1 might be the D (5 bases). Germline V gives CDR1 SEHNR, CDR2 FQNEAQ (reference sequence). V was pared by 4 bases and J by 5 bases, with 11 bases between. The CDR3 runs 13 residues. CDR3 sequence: CASSSLGPTEAFF. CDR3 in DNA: TGTGCCAGCAGCTCCTTGGGGCCGACTGAAGCTTTCTTT.

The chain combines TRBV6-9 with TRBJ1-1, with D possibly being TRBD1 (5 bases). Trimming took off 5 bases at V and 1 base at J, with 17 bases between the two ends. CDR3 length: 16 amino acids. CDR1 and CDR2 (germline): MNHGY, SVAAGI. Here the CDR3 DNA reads TGTGCCAGCAGTCTACGTAGGGACGGGACGAACACTGAAGCTTTCTTT. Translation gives CASSLRRDGTNTEAFF.

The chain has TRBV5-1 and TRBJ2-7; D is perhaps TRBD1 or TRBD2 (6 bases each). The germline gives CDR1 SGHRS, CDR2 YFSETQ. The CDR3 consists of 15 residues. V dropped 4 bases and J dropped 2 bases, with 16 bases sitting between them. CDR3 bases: TGCGCCAGCAGCCGCGGGGAGGCAGGGGCCTACGAGCAGTACGTC. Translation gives CASSRGEAGAYEQYV.

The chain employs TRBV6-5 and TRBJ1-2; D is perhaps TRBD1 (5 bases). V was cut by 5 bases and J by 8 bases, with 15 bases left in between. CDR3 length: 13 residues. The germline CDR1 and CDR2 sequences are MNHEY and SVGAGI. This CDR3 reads CASSDRQGWGYTF. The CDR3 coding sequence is TGTGCCAGCAGTGATCGTCAGGGCTGGGGCTACACCTTC.

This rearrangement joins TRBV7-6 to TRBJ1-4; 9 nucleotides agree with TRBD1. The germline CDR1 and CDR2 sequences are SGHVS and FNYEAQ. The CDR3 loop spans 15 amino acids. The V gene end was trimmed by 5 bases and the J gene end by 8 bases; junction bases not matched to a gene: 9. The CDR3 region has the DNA TGTGCCAGCAGCGCCGGGACAGGGACTGGGGAAAAACTGTTTTTT. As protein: CASSAGTGTGEKLFF.